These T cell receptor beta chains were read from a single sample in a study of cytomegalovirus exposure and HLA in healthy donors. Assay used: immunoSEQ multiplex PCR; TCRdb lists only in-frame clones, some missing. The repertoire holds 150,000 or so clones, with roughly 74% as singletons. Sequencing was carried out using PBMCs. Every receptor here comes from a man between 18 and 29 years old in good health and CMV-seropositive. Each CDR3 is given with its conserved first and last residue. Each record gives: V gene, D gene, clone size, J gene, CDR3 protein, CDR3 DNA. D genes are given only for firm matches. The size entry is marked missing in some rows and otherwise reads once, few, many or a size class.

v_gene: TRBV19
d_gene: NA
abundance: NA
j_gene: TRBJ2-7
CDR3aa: CASSIDRGDAEQYF
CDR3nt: TGTGCCAGTAGTATAGACAGGGGGGACGCCGAGCAGTACTTC

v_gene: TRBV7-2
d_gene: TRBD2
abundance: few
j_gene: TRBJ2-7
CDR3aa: CASNSQRASSGNYYEQYF
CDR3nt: TGTGCCAGCAACTCGCAACGGGCTTCTAGCGGGAATTACTACGAGCAGTACTTC

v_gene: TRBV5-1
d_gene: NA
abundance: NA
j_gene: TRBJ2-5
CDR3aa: CASSPPSPKETQYF
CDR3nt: TGCGCCAGCAGCCCCCCCTCACCTAAAGAGACCCAGTACTTC

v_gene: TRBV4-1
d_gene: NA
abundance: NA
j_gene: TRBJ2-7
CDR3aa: CASSQEGTSPYEQYF
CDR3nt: TGCGCCAGCAGCCAAGAAGGAACTAGCCCCTACGAGCAGTACTTC

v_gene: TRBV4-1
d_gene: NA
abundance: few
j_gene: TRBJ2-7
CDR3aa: CASSQVNFIGPSYEQYF
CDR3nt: TGCGCCAGCAGCCAAGTAAACTTCATCGGTCCCTCCTACGAGCAGTACTTC

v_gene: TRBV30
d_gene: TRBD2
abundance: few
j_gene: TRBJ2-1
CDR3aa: CAWSVPVGLAEWEQFF
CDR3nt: TGTGCCTGGAGTGTACCGGTTGGGCTAGCGGAATGGGAGCAGTTCTTC

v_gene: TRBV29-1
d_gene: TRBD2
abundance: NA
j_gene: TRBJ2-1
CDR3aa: CSAGTNYNEQFF
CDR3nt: TGCAGCGCCGGGACTAATTACAATGAGCAGTTCTTC

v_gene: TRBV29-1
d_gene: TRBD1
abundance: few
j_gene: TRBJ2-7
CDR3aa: CSVWDRVSYEQYF
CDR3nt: TGCAGCGTTTGGGACAGGGTATCCTACGAGCAGTACTTC

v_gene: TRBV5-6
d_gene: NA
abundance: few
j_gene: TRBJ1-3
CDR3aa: CASSFISGNTIYF
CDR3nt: TGTGCCAGCAGCTTCATCTCTGGAAACACCATATATTTT

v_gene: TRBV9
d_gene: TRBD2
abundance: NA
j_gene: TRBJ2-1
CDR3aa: CASSAGLAGYNEQFF
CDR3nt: TGTGCCAGCAGCGCTGGACTAGCGGGTTACAATGAGCAGTTCTTC

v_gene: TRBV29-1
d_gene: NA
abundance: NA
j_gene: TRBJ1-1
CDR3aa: CSVTGGPNEAFF
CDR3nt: TGCAGCGTTACAGGCGGACCTAATGAAGCTTTCTTT

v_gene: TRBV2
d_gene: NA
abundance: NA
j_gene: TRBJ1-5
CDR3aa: CASSDDRHSNQPQHF
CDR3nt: TGTGCCAGCAGTGACGACAGACATAGCAATCAGCCCCAGCATTTT

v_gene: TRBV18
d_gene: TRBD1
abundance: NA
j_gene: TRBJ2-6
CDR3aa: CASSRAGTGRSGANVLTF
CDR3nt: TGTGCCAGCTCCCGGGCCGGGACAGGCCGCTCTGGGGCCAACGTCCTGACTTTC

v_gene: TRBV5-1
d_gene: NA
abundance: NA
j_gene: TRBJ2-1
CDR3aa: CASRIAHEQFF
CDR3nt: TGCGCCAGCAGAATAGCCCATGAGCAGTTCTTC

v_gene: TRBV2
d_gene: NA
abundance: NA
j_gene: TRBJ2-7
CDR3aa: CASRGVWAGEQYF
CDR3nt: TGTGCCAGCAGGGGGGTGTGGGCGGGGGAGCAGTACTTC

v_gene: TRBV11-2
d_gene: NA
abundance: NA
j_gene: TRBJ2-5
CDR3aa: CASSLGGSRETQYF
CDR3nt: TGTGCCAGCAGCTTAGGAGGTAGTCGGGAGACCCAGTACTTC

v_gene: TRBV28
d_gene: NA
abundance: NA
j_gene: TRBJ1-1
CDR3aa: CASSYVGATEAFF
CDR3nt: TGTGCCAGCAGTTATGTGGGGGCCACTGAAGCTTTCTTT

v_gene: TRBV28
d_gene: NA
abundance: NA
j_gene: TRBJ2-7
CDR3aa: CASSYVANEQYF
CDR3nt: TGTGCCAGCAGTTATGTAGCGAACGAGCAGTACTTC

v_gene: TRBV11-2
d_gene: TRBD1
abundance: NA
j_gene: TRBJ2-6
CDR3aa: CASSLQGAGANVLTF
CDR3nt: TGTGCCAGCAGCTTACAGGGGGCTGGGGCCAACGTCCTGACTTTC

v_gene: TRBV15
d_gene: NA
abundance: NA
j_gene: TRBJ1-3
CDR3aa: CATSRDGGSSGNTIYF
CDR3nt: TGTGCCACCAGCAGAGATGGAGGGTCCTCTGGAAACACCATATATTTT

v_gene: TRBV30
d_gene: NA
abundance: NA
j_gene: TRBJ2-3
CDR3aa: CAWSVLGGGPDTQYF
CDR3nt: TGTGCCTGGAGTGTACTTGGGGGAGGACCAGATACGCAGTATTTT

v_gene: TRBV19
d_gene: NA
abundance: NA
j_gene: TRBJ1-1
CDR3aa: CASRRGTSWTEAFF
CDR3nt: TGTGCCAGCCGCCGCGGTACGAGTTGGACTGAAGCTTTCTTT

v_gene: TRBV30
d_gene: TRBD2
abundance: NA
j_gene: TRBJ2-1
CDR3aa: CAWSVGTSPLFNEQFF
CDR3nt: TGTGCCTGGAGTGTAGGGACTAGCCCTTTGTTTAATGAGCAGTTCTTC

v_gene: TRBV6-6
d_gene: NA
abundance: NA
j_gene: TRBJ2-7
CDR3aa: CASSYGGRGREQYF
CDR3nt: TGTGCCAGCAGTTACGGGGGCAGGGGACGCGAGCAGTACTTC

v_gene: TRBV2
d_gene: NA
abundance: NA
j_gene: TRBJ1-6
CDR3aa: CASSPTVGNSPLHF
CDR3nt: TGTGCCAGCAGTCCGACAGTCGGTAATTCACCCCTCCACTTT

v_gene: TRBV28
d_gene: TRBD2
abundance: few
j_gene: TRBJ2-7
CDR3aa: CASSTRAGGSSHEQYF
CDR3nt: TGTGCCAGCAGTACGCGAGCGGGAGGTAGTTCCCACGAGCAGTACTTC

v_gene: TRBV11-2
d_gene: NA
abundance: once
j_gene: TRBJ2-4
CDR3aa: CASSLWLSVRGLAKNIQYF
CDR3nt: TGTGCCAGCAGCTTATGGTTGTCGGTCAGAGGTTTAGCCAAAAACATTCAGTACTTC

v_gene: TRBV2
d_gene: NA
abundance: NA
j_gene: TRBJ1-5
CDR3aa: CASSDSHSNQPQHF
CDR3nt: TGTGCCAGCAGTGATAGCCATAGCAATCAGCCCCAGCATTTT

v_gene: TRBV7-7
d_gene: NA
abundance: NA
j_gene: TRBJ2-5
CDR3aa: CASSLARGSGETQYF
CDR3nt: TGTGCCAGCAGCCTAGCCAGAGGCTCTGGGGAGACCCAGTACTTC

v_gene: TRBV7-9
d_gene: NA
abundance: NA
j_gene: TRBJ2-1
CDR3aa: CASSLSGVAFF
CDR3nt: TGTGCCAGCAGCTTGTCGGGAGTCGCGTTCTTC

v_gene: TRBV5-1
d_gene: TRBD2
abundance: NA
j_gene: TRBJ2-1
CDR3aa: CASSSGLAGVYNEQFF
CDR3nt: TGCGCCAGCAGCTCGGGACTAGCGGGAGTCTACAATGAGCAGTTCTTC

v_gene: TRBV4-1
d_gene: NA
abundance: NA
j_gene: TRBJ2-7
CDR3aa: CASSQGANEQYF
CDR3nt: TGCGCCAGCAGCCAAGGGGCCAACGAGCAGTACTTC

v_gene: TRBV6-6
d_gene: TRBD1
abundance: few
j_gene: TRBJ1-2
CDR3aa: CASSYGQGNGYTF
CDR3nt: TGTGCCAGCAGTTACGGACAGGGAAATGGCTACACCTTC